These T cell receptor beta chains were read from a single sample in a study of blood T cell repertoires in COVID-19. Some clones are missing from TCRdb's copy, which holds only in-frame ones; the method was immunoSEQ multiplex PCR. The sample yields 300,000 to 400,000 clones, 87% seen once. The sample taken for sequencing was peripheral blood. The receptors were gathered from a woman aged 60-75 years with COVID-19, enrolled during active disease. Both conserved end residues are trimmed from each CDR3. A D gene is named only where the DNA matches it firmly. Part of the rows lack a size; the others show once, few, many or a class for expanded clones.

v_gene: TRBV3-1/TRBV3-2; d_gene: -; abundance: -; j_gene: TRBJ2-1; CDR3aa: ASSQWGSRAVYNEQF
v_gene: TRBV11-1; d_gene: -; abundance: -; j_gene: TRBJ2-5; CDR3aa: ASSSLGLPKETQY
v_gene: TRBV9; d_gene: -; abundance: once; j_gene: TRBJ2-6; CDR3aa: ASSKRMSGANVLT
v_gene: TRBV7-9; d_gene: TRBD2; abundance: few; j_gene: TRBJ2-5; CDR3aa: ASSFGGARETQY
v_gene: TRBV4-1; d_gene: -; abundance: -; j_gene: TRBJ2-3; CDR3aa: ASSQDARGGTDTQY
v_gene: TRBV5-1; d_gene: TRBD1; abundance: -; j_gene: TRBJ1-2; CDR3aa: ASSSGGTANYGYT
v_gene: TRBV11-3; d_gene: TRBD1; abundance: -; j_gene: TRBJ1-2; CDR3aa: ASSSPTPGTAFNYGYT
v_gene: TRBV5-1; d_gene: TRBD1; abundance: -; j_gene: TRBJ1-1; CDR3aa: ASSPGQVSNTEAF
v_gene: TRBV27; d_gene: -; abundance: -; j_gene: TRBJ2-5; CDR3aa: ASSLYPGTRQETQY
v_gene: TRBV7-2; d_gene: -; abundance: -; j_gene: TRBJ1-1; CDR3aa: ASSLARRTEAF
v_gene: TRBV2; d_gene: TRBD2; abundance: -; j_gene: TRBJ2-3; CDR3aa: ASRVAGSTDTQY
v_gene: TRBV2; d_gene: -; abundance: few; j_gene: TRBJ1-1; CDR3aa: ASRAVQGGNTEAF
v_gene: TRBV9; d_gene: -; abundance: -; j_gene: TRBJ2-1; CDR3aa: ASSVELARNEQF
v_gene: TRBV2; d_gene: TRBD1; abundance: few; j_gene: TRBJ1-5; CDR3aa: ASSWTGYSNQPQH
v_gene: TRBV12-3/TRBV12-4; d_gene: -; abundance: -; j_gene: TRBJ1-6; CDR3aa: ASKRGGDPLH
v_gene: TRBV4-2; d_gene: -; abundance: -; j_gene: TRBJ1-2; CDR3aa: ASSGSQALSYGYT
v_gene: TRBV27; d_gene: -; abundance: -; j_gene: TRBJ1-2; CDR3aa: ASGRGSADYGYT
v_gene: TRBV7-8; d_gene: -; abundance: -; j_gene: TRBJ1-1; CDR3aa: ASSSGFNTEAF
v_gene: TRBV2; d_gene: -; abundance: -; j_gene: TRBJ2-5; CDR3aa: ASSERQMLQETQY
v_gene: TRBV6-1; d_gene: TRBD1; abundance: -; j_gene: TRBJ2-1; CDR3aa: ASSDEGTVVDEQF
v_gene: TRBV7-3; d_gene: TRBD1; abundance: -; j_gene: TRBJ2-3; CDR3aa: ASSVDRGTDTQY
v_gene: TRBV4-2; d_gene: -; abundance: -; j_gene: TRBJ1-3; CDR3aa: ASSQARGTSGNTIY